This record concerns one T cell receptor (beta chain) sequence. This entry belongs to a study of CD8 T cells in Susac syndrome. Germline-derived CDR1 and CDR2 are MNHEY and SVGEGT. The CDR3 is 12 residues long. Trimming took off 6 bases at V and 9 bases at J, with 13 bases between the two ends. Random-hexamer reverse transcription was applied to about 0.45 to 1 ug RNA. An immunoSEQ multiplex PCR generated amplified TCR beta CDR3 products spanning 54 Vbeta and 13 Jbeta. TCRdb analysed the immunoSEQ multiplex PCR reads with MiXCR anew, one entry per CDR3 protein. The table shows 150,000 to 200,000 distinct CDR3 sequences, with roughly 95% occurring only once. Sequencing of TCR beta was carried out in blood CD8+ and CD4+ T cells. Healthy donors served as the controls. They were matched for age and sex. Negative isolation was used for CD8+ and CD4+ T cells, and FACS enrichment was applied to TEMRA cells.

This TCR was sampled from a human donor in good health. The sequenced sample was CD4+ T cells from PBMCs. This chain connects TRBV6-2 or TRBV6-3 to TRBJ2-3; D uncertain. The CDR3, as DNA: TGTGCCAGCAGACCTTCTCCGGAGACGCAGTATTTT. The encoded protein is CASRPSPETQYF.